This T cell receptor beta chain was sequenced in a study of T cells in Graves' hyperthyroidism and ophthalmopathy. RNA transcripts were the template for amplifying TCR beta CDR3 regions. The primer set for the first-round RT-PCR of the TCR CDR3 was HTBI. One entry per CDR3 protein results from TCRdb running MiXCR on the multiplex PCR reads. The sample records around 580,000 distinct CDR3 sequences, 46% being singletons. This clonotype has a handful of counts. V lost 6 bases, J lost 6 bases, and 2 bases stayed unmatched. CDR1 is MNHEY and CDR2 is SVGAGI in the germline V gene. The CDR3 contains 14 residues. Thyroid ultrasound, orbital computed tomography, clinical symptoms, and serum thyroxine and TRAb underpinned diagnoses.

V gene TRBV6-5 combines with J gene TRBJ2-2, with 12 bases lining up with TRBD2. Sequences were obtained from peripheral blood or thyroid tissue (not recorded which). The sequence derives from a woman aged 18-30 years with Graves' hyperthyroidism. CDR3 DNA: TGTGCCAGCAGCTCTAGCGGGAGGGCCGGGGAGCTGTTTTTT. Amino acids: CASSSSGRAGELFF.